Below, one T cell receptor (beta chain) is given with its context. The sample comes from a study of blood T cells in healthy people across ages. The authors ran a second PCR of about 6 to 12 cycles using a sample-barcoded 5' primer and a J-beta primer mix. TCRdb reanalysed the 5' RACE reads using MiXCR and keeps one entry per CDR3 protein. The sample has more than 1.4 million distinct CDR3 sequences, approximately 38% seen once; the top ten hold 7% to 9.5%. V was trimmed by 7 bases and J by 6 bases, leaving 11 bases between them. This CDR3 has 12 amino acids. Per germline, CDR1 SGHRS and CDR2 YFSETQ. The V gene is TRBV5-1, the J gene TRBJ2-1; the D is unclear. The material sequenced was blood. This TCR derives from a woman aged 18-29 years in good health. The CDR3 DNA is TGCGCCAGCGGGCGGCCCCCCAATGAGCAGTTCTTC. The encoded protein is CASGRPPNEQFF.